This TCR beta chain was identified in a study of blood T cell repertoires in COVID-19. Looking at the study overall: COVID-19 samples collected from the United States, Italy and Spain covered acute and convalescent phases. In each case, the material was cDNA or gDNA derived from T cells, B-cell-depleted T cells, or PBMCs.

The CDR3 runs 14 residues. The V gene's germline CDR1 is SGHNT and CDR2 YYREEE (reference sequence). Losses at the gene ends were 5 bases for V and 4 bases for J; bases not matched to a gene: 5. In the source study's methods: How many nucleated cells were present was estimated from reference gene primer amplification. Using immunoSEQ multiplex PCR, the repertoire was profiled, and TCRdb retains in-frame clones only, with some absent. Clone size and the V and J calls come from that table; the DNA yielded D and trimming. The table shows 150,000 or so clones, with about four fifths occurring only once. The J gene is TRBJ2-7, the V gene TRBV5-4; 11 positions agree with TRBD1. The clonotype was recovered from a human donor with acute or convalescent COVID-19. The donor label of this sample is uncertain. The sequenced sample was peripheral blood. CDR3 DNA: TGTGCCAGCAGTACGGACAGGGGGCTGTACGAGCAGTACTTC. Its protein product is CASSTDRGLYEQYF.